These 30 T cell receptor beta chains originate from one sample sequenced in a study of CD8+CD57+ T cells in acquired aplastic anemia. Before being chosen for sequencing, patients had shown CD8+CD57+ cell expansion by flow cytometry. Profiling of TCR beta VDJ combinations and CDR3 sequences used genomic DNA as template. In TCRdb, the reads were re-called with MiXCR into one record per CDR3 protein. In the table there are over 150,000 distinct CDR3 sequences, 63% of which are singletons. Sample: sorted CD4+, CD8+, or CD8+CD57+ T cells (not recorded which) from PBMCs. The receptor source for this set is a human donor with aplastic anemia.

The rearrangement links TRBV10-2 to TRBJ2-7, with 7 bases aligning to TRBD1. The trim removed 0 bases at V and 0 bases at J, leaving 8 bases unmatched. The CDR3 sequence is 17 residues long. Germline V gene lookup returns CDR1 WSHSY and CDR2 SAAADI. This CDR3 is CASSESVGRGSSYEQYF. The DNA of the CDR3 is TGCGCCAGCAGTGAGTCGGTAGGCAGGGGGAGCTCCTACGAGCAGTACTTC.

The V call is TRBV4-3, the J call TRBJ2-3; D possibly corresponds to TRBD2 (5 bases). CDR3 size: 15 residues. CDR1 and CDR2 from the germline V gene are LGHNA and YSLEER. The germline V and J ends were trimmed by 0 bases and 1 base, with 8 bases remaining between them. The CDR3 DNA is TGCGCCAGCAGCCAAGATCCCGGGGGCACAGATACGCAGTATTTT. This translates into CASSQDPGGTDTQYF.

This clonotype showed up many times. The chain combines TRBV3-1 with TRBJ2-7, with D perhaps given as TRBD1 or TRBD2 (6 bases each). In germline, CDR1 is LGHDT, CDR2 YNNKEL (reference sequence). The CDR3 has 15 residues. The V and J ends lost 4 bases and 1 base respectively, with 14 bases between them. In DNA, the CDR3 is TGTGCCAGCAGCCGTTGGGGGGCGCGATCCTACGAGCAGTACTTC. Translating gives CASSRWGARSYEQYF.

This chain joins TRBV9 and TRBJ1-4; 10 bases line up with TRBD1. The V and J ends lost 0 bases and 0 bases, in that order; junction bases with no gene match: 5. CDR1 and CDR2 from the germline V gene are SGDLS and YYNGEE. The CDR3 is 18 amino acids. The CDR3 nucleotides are TGTGCCAGCAGCGTAGTCGGGACAGGGGTTGCAACTAATGAAAAACTGTTTTTT. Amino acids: CASSVVGTGVATNEKLFF.

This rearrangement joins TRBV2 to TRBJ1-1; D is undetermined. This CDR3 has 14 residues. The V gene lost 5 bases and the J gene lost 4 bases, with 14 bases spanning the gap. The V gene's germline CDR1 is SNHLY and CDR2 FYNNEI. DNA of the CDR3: TGTGCCAGCAGTCCAGAAGGTGGTGGCACTGAAGCTTTCTTT. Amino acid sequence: CASSPEGGGTEAFF.

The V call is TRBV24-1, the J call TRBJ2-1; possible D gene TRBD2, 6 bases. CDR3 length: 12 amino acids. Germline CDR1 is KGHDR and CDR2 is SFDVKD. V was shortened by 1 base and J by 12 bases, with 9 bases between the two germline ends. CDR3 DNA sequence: TGTGCCACCAGTGATTTTAGCGGTAGGCAGTTCTTC. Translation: CATSDFSGRQFF.

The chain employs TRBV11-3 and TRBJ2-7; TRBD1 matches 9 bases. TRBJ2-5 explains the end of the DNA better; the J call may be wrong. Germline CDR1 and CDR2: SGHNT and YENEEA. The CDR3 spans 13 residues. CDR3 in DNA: TGTGCCAGCACGACAGGGGGTAGGGAGACCCAGTACTTC. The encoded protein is CASTTGGRETQYF.

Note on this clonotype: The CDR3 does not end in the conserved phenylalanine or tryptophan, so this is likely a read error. CDR3 region: CASSGSNTDAFL. The CDR3 coding sequence is TGTGCCAGCAGCGGGTCGAACACTGATGCTTTCCTT. J is TRBJ1-1 and V is TRBV9; D gene uncertain. The CDR3 has 12 residues. CDR1 and CDR2 (germline): SGDLS, YYNGEE.

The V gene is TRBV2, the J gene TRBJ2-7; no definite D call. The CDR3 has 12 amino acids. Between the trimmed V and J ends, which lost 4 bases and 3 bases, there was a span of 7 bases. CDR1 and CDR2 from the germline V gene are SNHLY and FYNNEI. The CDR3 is CASSGANYEQYF. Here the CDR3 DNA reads TGTGCCAGCAGTGGGGCCAACTACGAGCAGTACTTC.

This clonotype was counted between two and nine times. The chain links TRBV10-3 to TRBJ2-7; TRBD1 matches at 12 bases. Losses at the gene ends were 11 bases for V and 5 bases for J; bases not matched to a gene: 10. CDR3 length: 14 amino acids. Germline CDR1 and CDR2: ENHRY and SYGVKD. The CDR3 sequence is CAAAGGTGGNEQYF. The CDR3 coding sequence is TGTGCCGCAGCGGGCGGGACAGGGGGCAACGAGCAGTACTTC.

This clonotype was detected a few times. CDR3 sequence (DNA): TGTGCCAGCAGTAAGCCCATTGAACCGTACGAGCAGTACTTC. Its translation is CASSKPIEPYEQYF. The chain is built from TRBV2 and TRBJ2-7; D unresolved. V was clipped by 5 bases and J by 4 bases, with 15 bases between them. Germline V gene data show CDR1 as SNHLY and CDR2 as FYNNEI. CDR3 size: 14 residues. Looking up the rest from reference TRBV2 and TRBJ2-7 gives the full variable domain: EPEVTQTPSHQVTQMGQEVILRCVPISNHLYFYWYRQILGQKVEFLVSFYNNEISEKSEIFDDQFSVERPDGSNFTLKIRSTKLEDSAMYFCASSKPIEPYEQYFGPGTRLTVT.

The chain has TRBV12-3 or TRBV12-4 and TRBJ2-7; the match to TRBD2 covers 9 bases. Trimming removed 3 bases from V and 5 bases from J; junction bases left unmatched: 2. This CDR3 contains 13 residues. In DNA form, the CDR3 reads TGTGCCAGCAGTTTGCGGGGGGGCGACGAGCAGTACTTC. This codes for CASSLRGGDEQYF.

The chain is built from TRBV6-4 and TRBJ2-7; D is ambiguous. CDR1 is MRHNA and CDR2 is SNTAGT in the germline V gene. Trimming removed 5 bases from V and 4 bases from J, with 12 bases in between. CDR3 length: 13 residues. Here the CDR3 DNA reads TGTGCCAGCAGTTATAAGGAGAGGTACGAGCAGTACTTC. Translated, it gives CASSYKERYEQYF.

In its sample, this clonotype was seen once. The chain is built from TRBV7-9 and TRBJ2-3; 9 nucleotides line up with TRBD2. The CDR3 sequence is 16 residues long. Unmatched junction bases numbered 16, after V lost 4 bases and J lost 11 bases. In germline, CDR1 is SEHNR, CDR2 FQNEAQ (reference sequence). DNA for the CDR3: TGTGCCAGCAGCTCCCTGGCGGGGGGGGACTACAATGAGCAGTATTTT. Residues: CASSSLAGGDYNEQYF.

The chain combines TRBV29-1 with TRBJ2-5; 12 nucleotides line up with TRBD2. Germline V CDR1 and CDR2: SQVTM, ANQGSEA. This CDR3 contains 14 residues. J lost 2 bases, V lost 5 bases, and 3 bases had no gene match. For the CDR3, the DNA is TGCAGCGTTCTAGCGGGAGGGCGGCAAGAGACCCAGTACTTC. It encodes CSVLAGGRQETQYF.

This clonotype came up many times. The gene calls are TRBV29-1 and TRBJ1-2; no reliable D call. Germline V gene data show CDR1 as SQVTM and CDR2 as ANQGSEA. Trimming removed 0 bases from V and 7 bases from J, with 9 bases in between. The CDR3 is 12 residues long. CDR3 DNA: TGCAGCGTTGAAGATCCTACGGGTGGCTACACCTTC. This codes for CSVEDPTGGYTF.

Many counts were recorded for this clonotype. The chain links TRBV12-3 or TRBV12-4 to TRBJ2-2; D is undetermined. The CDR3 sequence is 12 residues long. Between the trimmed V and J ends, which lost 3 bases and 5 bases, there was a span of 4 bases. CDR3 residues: CASSLLTGELFF. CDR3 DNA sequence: TGTGCCAGCAGTTTGCTGACCGGGGAGCTGTTTTTT.

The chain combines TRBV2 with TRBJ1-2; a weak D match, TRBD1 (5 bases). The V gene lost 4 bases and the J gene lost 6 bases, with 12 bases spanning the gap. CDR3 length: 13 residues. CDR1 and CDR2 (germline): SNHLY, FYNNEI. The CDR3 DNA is TGTGCCAGCAGTGTGAGGGGAGGAGATGGCTACACCTTC. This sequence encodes CASSVRGGDGYTF.

CDR3 loop: CASSQDFNSNQPQHF. The CDR3 coding sequence is TGCGCCAGCAGCCAAGATTTTAATAGCAATCAGCCCCAGCATTTT. This chain uses TRBV4-1 with TRBJ1-5; D is undetermined. CDR3 length: 15 residues. Trimming shortened V by 0 bases and J by 0 bases, and 6 bases separated the two germline ends. Germline V gene lookup returns CDR1 MGHRA and CDR2 YSYEKL.

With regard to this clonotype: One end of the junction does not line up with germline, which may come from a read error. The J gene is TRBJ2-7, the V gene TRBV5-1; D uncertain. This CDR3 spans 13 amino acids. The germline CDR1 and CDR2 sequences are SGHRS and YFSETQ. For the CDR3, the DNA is TGTGCCAGCAGCTATATGAACGGCTACGGGCAGTACTTC. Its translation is CASSYMNGYGQYF.

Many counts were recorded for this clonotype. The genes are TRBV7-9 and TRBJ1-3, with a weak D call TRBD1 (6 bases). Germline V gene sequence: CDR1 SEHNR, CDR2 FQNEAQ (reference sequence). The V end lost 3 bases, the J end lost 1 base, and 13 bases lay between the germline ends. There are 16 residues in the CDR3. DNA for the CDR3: TGTGCCAGCAGCTTCCCTCGGGGGCAGTCTGGAAACACCATATATTTT. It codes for CASSFPRGQSGNTIYF.

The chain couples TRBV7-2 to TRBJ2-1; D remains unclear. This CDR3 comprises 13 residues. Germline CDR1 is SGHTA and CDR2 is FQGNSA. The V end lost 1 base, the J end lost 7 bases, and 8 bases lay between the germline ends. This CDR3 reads CASSLESGNEQFF. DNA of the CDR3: TGTGCCAGCAGCTTAGAGTCCGGGAATGAGCAGTTCTTC.

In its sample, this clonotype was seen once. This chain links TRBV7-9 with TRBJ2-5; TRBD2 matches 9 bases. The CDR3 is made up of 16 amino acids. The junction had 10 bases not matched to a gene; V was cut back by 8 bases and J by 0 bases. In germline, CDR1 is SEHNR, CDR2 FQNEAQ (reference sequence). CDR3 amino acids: CASRGLAGKYQETQYF. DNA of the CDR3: TGTGCCAGCCGCGGGCTAGCGGGGAAGTACCAAGAGACCCAGTACTTC.

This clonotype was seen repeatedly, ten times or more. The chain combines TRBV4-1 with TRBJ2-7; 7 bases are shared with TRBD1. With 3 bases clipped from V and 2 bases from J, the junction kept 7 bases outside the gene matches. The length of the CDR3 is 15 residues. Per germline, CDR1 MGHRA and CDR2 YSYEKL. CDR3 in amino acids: CASSHALDRAYEQYF. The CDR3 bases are TGCGCCAGCAGCCACGCACTCGACAGGGCCTACGAGCAGTACTTC.

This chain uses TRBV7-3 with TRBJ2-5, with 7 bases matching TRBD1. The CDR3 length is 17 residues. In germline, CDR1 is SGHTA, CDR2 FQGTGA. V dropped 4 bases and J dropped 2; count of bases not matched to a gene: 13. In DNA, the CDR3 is TGTGCCAGCAGCTCCCACATAGGGGGACAGACACAAGAGACCCAGTACTTC. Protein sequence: CASSSHIGGQTQETQYF.

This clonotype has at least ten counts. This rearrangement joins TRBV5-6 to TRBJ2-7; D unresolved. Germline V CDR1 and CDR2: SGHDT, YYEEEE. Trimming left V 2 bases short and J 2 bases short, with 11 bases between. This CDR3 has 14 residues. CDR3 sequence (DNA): TGTGCCAGCAGCTTTCGGACGGCGACCTACGAGCAGTACTTC. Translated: CASSFRTATYEQYF.

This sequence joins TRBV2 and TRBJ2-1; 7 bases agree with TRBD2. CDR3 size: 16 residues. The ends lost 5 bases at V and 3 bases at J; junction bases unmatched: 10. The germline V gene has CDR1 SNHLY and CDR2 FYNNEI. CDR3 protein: CASSPSASGLYNEQFF. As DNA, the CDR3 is TGTGCCAGCAGTCCGTCCGCTAGCGGACTCTACAATGAGCAGTTCTTC.

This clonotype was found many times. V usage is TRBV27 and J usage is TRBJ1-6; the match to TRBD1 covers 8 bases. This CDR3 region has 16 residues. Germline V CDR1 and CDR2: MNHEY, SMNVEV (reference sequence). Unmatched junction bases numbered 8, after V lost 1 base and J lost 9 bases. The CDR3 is CASSLLSGGLTSPLHF. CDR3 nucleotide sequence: TGTGCCAGCAGTTTATTGTCAGGGGGCTTAACTTCACCCCTCCACTTT.

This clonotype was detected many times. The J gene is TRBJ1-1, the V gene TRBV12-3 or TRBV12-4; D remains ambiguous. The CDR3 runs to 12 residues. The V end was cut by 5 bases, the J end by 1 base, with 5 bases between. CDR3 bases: TGTGCCAGCAGTCTGAAGAACACTGAAGCTTTCTTT. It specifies CASSLKNTEAFF.

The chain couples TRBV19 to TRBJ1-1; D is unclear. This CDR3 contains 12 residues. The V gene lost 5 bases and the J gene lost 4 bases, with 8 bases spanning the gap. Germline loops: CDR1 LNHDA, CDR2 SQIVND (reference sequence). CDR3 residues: CASSWARTEAFF. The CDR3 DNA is TGTGCCAGTAGTTGGGCACGCACTGAAGCTTTCTTT.